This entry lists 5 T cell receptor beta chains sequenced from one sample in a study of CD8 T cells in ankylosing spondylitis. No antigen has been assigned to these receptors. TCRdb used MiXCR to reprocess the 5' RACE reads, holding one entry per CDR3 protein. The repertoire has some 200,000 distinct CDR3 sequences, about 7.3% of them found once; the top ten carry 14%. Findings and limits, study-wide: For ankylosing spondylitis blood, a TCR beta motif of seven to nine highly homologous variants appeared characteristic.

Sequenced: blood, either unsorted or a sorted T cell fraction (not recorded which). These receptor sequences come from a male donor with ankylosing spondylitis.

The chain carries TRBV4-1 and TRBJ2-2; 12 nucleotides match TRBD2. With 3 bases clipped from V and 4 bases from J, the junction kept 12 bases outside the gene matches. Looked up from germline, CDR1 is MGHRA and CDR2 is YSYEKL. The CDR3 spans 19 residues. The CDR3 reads CASSHTGTSGRMGTGELFF. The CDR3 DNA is TGCGCCAGCAGCCACACAGGAACTAGCGGGAGGATGGGCACCGGGGAGCTGTTTTTT.

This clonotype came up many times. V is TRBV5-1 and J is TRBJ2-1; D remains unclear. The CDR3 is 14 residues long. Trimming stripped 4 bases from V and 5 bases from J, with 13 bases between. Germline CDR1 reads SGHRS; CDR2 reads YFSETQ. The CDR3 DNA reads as TGCGCCAGCAGCCCTCCGGGCTCGAACAATGAGCAGTTCTTC. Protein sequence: CASSPPGSNNEQFF.

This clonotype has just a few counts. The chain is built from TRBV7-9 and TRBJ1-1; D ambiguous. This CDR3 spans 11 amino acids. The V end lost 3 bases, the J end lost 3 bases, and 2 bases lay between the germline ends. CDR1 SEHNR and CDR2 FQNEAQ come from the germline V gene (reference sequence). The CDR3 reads CASSFDTEAFF. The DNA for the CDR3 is TGTGCCAGCAGCTTCGACACTGAAGCTTTCTTT. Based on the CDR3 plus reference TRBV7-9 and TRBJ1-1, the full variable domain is DTGVSQNPRHKITKRGQNVTFRCDPISEHNRLYWYRQTLGQGPEFLTYFQNEAQLEKSRLLSDRFSAERPKGSFSTLEIQRTEQGDSAMYLCASSFDTEAFFGQGTRLTVV.

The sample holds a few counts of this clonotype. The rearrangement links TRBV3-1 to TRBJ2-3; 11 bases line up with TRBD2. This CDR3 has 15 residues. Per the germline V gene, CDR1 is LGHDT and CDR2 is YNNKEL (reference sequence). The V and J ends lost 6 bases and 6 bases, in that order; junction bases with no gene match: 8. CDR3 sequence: CASRLAGGPGDTQYF. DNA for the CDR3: TGTGCCAGCAGGCTAGCGGGGGGCCCGGGGGATACGCAGTATTTT.

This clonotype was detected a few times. CDR3: CASSPSGTGYYQETQYF. The DNA for the CDR3 is TGTGCCAGCAGCCCTAGCGGGACAGGGTATTACCAAGAGACCCAGTACTTC. The genes are TRBV11-2 and TRBJ2-5, with D possibly called TRBD1 or TRBD2 (9 bases each). The CDR3 runs to 17 residues. Trimming pared 5 bases from V and 0 bases from J, leaving 19 bases between. Germline loops: CDR1 SGHAT, CDR2 FQNNGV.